This TCR beta chain was sequenced in a study of blood T cell repertoires in COVID-19. Study background: The origin of the acute and convalescent COVID-19 samples was the United States, Italy and Spain. Sources were T cells, B-cell-depleted T cells, or PBMCs; the material itself was cDNA or gDNA.

The CDR3 has 18 residues. Per the germline V gene, CDR1 is LNHDA and CDR2 is SQIVND (reference sequence). The J segment lost 0 bases and the V segment lost 2 bases, leaving 10 bases of the junction unmatched. Authors' processing steps: Amplification from reference gene primers served as the basis for estimated nucleated cell counts. The method was immunoSEQ multiplex PCR; TCRdb's version includes in-frame clones alone and lacks a portion of them. V and J calls and clone size are those listed in that table; D and trimming were worked out from the DNA. This table holds tens of thousands of clones, roughly 80% found once. This clone was counted a few times.

The TCR sequence derives from a human donor in a cohort sampled during active COVID-19. This rearrangement joins TRBV19 to TRBJ1-2, with TRBD1 matching over 9 bases. Sample: peripheral blood. CDR3 sequence (DNA): TGTGCCAGTAGTATACGTCCCGGGACAGGGAGAGCTAACTATGGCTACACCTTC. Protein product: CASSIRPGTGRANYGYTF.